This TCR beta chain was captured by sequencing in a study of blood T cell repertoires in COVID-19. Study summary: Researchers got acute and convalescent COVID-19 samples from the United States, Italy and Spain. The cDNA or gDNA used as material had been derived from T cells, B-cell-depleted T cells, or PBMCs.

The CDR3 loop spans 11 amino acids. Germline V CDR1 and CDR2: MNHEY, SVGAGI. Seattle researchers signed up patients amid active infection and tracked them longitudinally. To note about this clone: One junction end does not reproduce the germline sequence, and a read error may be involved. This sample also contains other DNA sequences that code for the same CDR3.

The table came from immunoSEQ multiplex PCR; TCRdb's copy has only in-frame clones and leaves some out. Of 350,000 or so clones listed, approximately 89% are singletons. V gene TRBV6-5 combines with J gene TRBJ1-2; D is undetermined. Sequences were obtained from peripheral blood. The receptor comes from a woman between 55 and 75 years old with COVID-19, enrolled during active disease. This CDR3 is CASTRMRGYTF. The CDR3 DNA reads TGTGCCAGCACCCGAATGAGAGGCTACACTTTC.